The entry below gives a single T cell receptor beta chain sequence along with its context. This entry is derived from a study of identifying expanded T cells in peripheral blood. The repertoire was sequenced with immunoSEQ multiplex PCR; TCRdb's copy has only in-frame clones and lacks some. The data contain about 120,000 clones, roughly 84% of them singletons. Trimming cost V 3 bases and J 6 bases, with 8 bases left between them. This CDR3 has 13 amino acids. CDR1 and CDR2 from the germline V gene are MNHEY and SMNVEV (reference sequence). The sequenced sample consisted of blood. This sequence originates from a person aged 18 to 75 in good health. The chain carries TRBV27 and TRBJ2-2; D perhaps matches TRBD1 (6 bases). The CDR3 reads CASSFNRAGELFF. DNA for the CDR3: TGTGCCAGCAGTTTTAACAGGGCCGGGGAGCTGTTTTTT.